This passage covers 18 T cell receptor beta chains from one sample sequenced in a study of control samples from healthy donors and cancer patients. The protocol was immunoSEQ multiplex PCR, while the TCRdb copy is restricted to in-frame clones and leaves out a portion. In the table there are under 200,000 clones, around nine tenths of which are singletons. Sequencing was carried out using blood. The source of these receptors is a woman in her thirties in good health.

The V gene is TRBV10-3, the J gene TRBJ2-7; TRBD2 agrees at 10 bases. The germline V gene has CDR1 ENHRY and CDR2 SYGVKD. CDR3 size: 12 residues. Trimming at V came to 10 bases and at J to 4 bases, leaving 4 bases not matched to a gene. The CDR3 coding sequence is TGTGCCACGAAGACTAGCGGGTACGAGCAGTACTTC. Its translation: CATKTSGYEQYF.

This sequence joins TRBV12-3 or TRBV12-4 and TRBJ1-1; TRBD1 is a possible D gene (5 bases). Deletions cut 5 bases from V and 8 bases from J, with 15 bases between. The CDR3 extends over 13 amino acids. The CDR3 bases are TGTGCCAGCAGTACCGCGGCAGGGTGGGAAGCTTTCTTT. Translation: CASSTAAGWEAFF.

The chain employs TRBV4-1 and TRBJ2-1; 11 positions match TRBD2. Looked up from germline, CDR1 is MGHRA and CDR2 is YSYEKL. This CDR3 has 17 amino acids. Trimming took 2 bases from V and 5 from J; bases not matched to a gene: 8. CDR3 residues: CASSQTPGLAGNNEQFF. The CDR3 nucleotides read TGCGCCAGCAGCCAAACACCCGGACTAGCGGGCAACAATGAGCAGTTCTTC.

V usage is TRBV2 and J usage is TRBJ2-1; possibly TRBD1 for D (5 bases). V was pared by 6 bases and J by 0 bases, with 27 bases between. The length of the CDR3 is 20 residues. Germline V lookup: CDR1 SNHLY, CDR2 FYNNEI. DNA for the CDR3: TGTGCCAGCAGGGGGCCCGTTGGCGGACCCTCGCCGTTCTCCTACAATGAGCAGTTCTTC. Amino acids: CASRGPVGGPSPFSYNEQFF.

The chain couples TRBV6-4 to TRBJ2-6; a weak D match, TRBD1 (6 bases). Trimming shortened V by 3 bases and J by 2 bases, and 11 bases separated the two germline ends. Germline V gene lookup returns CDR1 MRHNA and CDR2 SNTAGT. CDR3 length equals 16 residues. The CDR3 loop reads CASSDQYRAGANVLTF. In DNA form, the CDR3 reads TGTGCCAGCAGTGATCAGTACAGGGCTGGGGCCAACGTCCTGACTTTC.

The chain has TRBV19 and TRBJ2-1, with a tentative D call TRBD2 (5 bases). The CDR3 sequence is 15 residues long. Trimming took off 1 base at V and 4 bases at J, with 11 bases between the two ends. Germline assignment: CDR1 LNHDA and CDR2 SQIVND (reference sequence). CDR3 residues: CASSIGGANYNEQFF. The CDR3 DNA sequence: TGTGCCAGTAGTATAGGGGGAGCAAATTACAATGAGCAGTTCTTC.

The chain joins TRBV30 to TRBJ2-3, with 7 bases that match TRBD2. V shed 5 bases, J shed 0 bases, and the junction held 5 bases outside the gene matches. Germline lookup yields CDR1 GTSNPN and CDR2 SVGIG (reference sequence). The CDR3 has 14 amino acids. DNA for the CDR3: TGTGCCTGGGGGGACTATGGTAGCACAGATACGCAGTATTTT. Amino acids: CAWGDYGSTDTQYF.

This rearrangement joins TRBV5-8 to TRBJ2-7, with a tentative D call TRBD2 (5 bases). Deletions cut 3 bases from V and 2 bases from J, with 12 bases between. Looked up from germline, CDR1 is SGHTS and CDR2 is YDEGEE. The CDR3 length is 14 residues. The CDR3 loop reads CASSSGVGAYEQYF. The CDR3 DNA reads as TGTGCCAGCAGCTCCGGGGTAGGCGCCTACGAGCAGTACTTC. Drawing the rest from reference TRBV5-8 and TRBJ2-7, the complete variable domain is EAGVTQSPTHLIKTRGQQATLRCSPISGHTSVYWYQQALGLGLQFLLWYDEGEERNRGNFPPRFSGRQFPNYSSELNVNALELEDSALYLCASSSGVGAYEQYFGPGTRLTVT.

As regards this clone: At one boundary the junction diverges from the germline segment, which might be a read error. In DNA form, the CDR3 reads TGCCCCAGCAGCAAACGGCGCGGGGGGGAGGGCCCAGATACGCAGTATTTT. Amino acid sequence: CPSSKRRGGEGPDTQYF. The V and J genes are TRBV5-1 and TRBJ2-3; 9 bases line up with TRBD2. Germline values: CDR1 SGHRS, CDR2 YFSETQ. The CDR3 is 17 residues long.

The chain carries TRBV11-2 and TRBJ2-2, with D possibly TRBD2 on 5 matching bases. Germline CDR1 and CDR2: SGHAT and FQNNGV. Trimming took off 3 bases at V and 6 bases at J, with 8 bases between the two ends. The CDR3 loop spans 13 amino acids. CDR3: CASSLSGAGELFF. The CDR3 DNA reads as TGTGCCAGCAGCTTGAGCGGAGCCGGGGAGCTGTTTTTT.

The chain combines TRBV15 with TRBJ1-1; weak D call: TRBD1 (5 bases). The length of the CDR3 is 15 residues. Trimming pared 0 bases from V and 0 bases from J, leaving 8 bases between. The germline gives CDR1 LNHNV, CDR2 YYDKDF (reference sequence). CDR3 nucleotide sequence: TGTGCCACCAGCAGAGATCGACAGATGAACACTGAAGCTTTCTTT. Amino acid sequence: CATSRDRQMNTEAFF.

The CDR3 region has the DNA TGTGCCAGCAGCCCTCTGGCAGCCTCCCGCTCTGGAAACACCATATATTTT. Translated, it gives CASSPLAASRSGNTIYF. The gene calls are TRBV11-2 and TRBJ1-3; D unclear. Germline V lookup: CDR1 SGHAT, CDR2 FQNNGV. V was cut by 5 bases and J by 0 bases, with 17 bases left in between. This CDR3 contains 17 residues.

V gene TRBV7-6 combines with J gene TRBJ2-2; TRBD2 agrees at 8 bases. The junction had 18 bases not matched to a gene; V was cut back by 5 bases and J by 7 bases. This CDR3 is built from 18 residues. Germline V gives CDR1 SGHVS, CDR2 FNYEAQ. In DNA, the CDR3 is TGTGCCAGCAGCGACGGACTGCCGACGCGGGAGGTTAGCGGGGAGCTGTTTTTT. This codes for CASSDGLPTREVSGELFF.

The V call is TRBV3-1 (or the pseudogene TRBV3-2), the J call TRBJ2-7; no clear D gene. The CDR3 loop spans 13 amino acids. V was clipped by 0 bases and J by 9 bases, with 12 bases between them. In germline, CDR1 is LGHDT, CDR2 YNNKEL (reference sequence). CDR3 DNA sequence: TGTGCCAGCAGCCAAGACCGCTGGTTAGGGCAGTACTTC. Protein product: CASSQDRWLGQYF.

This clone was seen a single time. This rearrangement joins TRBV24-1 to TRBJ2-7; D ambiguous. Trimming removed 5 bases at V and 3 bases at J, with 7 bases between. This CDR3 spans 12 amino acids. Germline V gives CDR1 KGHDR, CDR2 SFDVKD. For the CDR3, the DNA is TGTGCCACCAGTGGTCACAGCTACGAGCAGTACTTC. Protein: CATSGHSYEQYF.

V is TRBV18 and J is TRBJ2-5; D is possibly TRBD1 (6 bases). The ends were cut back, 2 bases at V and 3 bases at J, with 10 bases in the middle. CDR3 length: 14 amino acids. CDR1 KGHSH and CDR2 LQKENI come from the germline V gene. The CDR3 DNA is TGTGCCAGCTCACCAAGGACAGTGGAAGAGACCCAGTACTTC. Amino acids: CASSPRTVEETQYF.

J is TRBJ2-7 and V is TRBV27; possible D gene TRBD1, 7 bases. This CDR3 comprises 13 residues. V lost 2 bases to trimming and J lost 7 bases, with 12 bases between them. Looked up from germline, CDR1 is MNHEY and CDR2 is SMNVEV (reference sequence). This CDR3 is CASSLQGGTEQYF. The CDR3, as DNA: TGTGCCAGCAGTTTACAGGGGGGTACTGAGCAGTACTTC.

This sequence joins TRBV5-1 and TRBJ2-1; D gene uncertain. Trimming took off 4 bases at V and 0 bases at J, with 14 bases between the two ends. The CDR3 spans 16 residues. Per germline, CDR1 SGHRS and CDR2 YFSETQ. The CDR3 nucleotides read TGCGCCAGCAGCCCTACTGACTTGAGCTCCTACAATGAGCAGTTCTTC. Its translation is CASSPTDLSSYNEQFF.